This T cell receptor beta chain originates from a study of shared clonotypes between healthy human individuals. Study background: The donors, a couple of women and three men, were aged 18 to 49.

TCRdb keeps only in-frame clones here, not all; method: immunoSEQ multiplex PCR. The sample carries around 2,100,000 clones, about 95% recorded once. CDR3 length equals 17 residues. V was pared by 1 base and J by 1 base, with 14 bases between. CDR1 and CDR2 from the germline V gene are LGHNA and YSLEER. Regarding this clone: Antigen unknown.

Only CD45RO-negative cells positively selected for CCR7 counted as naive CD8 cells, so terminally differentiated effector memory CD45RA+ cells were excluded. Only Caucasian adults living in Nashville, Tennessee made up the donor group. Study-wide results and limits: Researchers found naive subsets generally carried larger estimated richness than memory subsets. Shared across several donors were around 4.7% of the naive CD4 clonotypes.

The sequencing input was naive CD8+ T cells sorted from blood. The clonotype was recovered from a man aged 18 to 30 in good health. V gene TRBV4-3 combines with J gene TRBJ2-4; either TRBD1 or TRBD2 may supply D (5 bases each). The DNA of the CDR3 is TGCGCCAGCAGCCAAGTTGGGGGTGTTGGCGCCAAAAACATTCAGTACTTC. This encodes CASSQVGGVGAKNIQYF.